This TCR beta chain was obtained from a study of OX40 agonist ivuxolimab in advanced cancers. Study conclusions and caveats: Among the lowest levels of clonal expansion were found in partial responders at 0.1-3.0 mg/kg.

Sequenced by immunoSEQ multiplex PCR; TCRdb stores in-frame clones only, minus some. The sample lists approximately 94,000 clones; around four fifths were seen once. Turning to this clone: Antigen specificity is unknown.

CDR3 length: 14 residues. From germline, CDR1 is WNHNN and CDR2 SYGVQD (reference sequence). Trimming removed 9 bases from V and 4 bases from J; junction bases left unmatched: 7. The chain recombines TRBV10-1 with TRBJ2-1, with TRBD2 identical over 9 bases. The input for sequencing was CD4+ or CD8+ T cells sorted from blood, taken in a trial of the OX40 agonist ivuxolimab. The source is an adult with an advanced solid tumor such as melanoma, head and neck, liver or kidney cancer. This CDR3 is CASRSGGNYNEQFF. CDR3 nucleotides: TGCGCCAGTAGAAGCGGGGGGAATTACAATGAGCAGTTCTTC.